This TCR beta chain derives from a study of regulatory T cells in long-lasting Graves disease. Stated time point: newly diagnosed GD, antithyroid drugs for less than 3 months. The TCR library used RNA extracted from PBMCs. Arm-PCR of CDR3 regions and iRepertoire HTBI primers were the basis on which TCR beta libraries were built. From the multiplex PCR reads, TCRdb called clonotypes with MiXCR, one entry per CDR3 protein. Of 400,000 to 450,000 distinct CDR3 sequences listed, about a sixth are singletons. This clonotype was seen many times. Germline CDR1 is MNHNS and CDR2 is SASEGT. J lost 8 bases, V lost 8 bases, and 17 bases had no gene match. The CDR3 contains 18 residues. The same data also went into a second study, on T cells in Graves' hyperthyroidism and ophthalmopathy.

This sequence originates from a woman in her 30s with Graves disease. Sequencing used peripheral blood mononuclear cells (PBMCs), obtained at new diagnosis, from a patient treated with antithyroid drugs. The chain uses TRBV6-1 and TRBJ2-1; 14 nucleotides agree with TRBD2. CDR3 region: CASSMRGTSGSSRDEQFF. CDR3 bases: TGTGCCAGCTCGATGAGGGGGACTAGCGGGAGTTCGAGGGATGAGCAGTTCTTC.